This T cell receptor (beta chain) emerged from a study of T cells and Merkel cell carcinoma outcomes. Findings of the study overall: Repertoire plus T-cell density reportedly predicted Merkel cell carcinoma outcomes.

Sequencing was performed with immunoSEQ multiplex PCR; in TCRdb, only in-frame clones are kept and a portion is missing. The sample carries thousands of clones, roughly 84% recorded once. About this clone: Its antigen is not known.

The TCR sequence derives from a human donor with Merkel cell carcinoma. Sample: tumor tissue from Merkel cell carcinoma.

The CDR3 DNA follows: TGTGCCAGCAGTTATCTGGCTAGCTCCTACAATGAGCAGTTCTTC. Amino acids: CASSYLASSYNEQFF. This sequence joins TRBV28 and TRBJ2-1, with D uncertain. CDR1 and CDR2 from the germline V gene are MDHEN and SYDVKM. V lost 4 bases and J 0 bases, leaving 10 bases between the germline ends. CDR3 length: 15 residues.